The text below deals with one T cell receptor (beta chain). The antigen it recognizes is unknown. No much larger clone is present one base from it, and per-base qualities are unavailable. The data were obtained in a study of technical replicates of blood from a few donors (dated by TCRdb to about 2017). The library was prepared using the immunoSEQ multiplex PCR assay. Not all clones reach the TCRdb copy of this immuneACCESS table, which keeps in-frame sequences only. Checked studies attribute under half of the gap to unresolved V genes and leave the rest unexplained. The sample table lists under 85,000 clones, 93% of them with a count of one. Roughly 0.25% of the sample is taken by the ten largest. CDR1 and CDR2, looked up from the germline V gene, are SNHLY and FYNNEI. From its cysteine to its phenylalanine, the CDR3 spans 13 amino acids. Only the CDR3 DNA stays, 39 bases, in frame from base 1. For this chain, trimming is 5 bases at the V end and 4 bases at the J end, and the number of junction bases without a gene match is 5.

This sequence was found in a human donor in good health. Sequencing was carried out using T cells isolated from PBMCs. The V and J segments used are TRBV2 and TRBJ2-7; TRBD1 fits 7 bases in the junction. In nucleotides, the sequence is TGTGCCAGCAGTCGCAAGGGGGCTTACGAGCAGTACTTC. The encoded protein is CASSRKGAYEQYF.